This entry lists 7 T cell receptor beta chains sequenced from one sample in a study of T cells and Merkel cell carcinoma outcomes. Produced via immunoSEQ multiplex PCR; TCRdb's table is partial and in-frame only. The table lists 15,000 to 25,000 clones, roughly 87% of them singletons, with over 3% in the top ten. The specimen sequenced was tumor tissue from Merkel cell carcinoma. These receptors came from a human donor with Merkel cell carcinoma.

The chain employs TRBV5-6 and TRBJ2-7; no reliable D call. The CDR3 consists of 14 residues. Per germline, CDR1 SGHDT and CDR2 YYEEEE. Trimming left V 4 bases short and J 0 bases short, with 11 bases between. The CDR3 here is CASSLPTASYEQYF. The CDR3 nucleotides read TGTGCCAGCAGCCTACCCACAGCCTCCTACGAGCAGTACTTC.

The V gene is TRBV7-2, the J gene TRBJ2-1; D is ambiguous. The CDR3 is made up of 12 amino acids. With 7 bases removed from V and 13 bases from J, the gap between germline ends came to 17 bases. Germline CDR1 is SGHTA and CDR2 is FQGNSA. The CDR3 loop reads CASTFHGTSQFF. For the CDR3, the DNA is TGTGCCAGCACTTTCCACGGAACATCTCAGTTCTTC.

The rearrangement joins TRBV10-3 to TRBJ1-1; D gene unclear. Germline lookup yields CDR1 ENHRY and CDR2 SYGVKD. V lost 8 bases to trimming and J lost 1 base, with 8 bases between them. The CDR3 loop spans 12 amino acids. CDR3 region: CAIGEGNTEAFF. The CDR3 DNA is TGTGCCATCGGGGAGGGGAACACTGAAGCTTTCTTT.

This clone occurred once. The gene calls are TRBV7-9 and TRBJ1-1; D not resolved. Deletions cut 3 bases from V and 4 bases from J, with 15 bases between. This CDR3 has 15 residues. CDR1 is SEHNR, CDR2 FQNEAQ, per germline (reference sequence). The CDR3 loop is CASSFGFEGSTEAFF. The CDR3 DNA reads as TGTGCCAGCAGCTTTGGATTCGAAGGGTCCACTGAAGCTTTCTTT.

This clone appeared a single time. The chain employs TRBV14 and TRBJ2-2; 9 bases match TRBD2. J gave up 1 base and V 6 bases, and 3 bases lay outside the gene matches. The CDR3 length is 15 residues. Looked up from germline, CDR1 is SGHDN and CDR2 is FVKESK. The CDR3 loop reads CASRASGMNTGELFF. The CDR3 nucleotides are TGTGCCAGCAGGGCTAGCGGGATGAACACCGGGGAGCTGTTTTTT.

This chain joins TRBV11-1 and TRBJ1-1; D might be TRBD1 (5 bases). Trimming took 6 bases from V and 3 from J, leaving 14 bases between them. Germline CDR1 and CDR2: SGHAT and FQDESV (reference sequence). There are 14 residues in the CDR3. CDR3 residues: CASSGAPWDTEAFF. The CDR3 DNA reads as TGTGCCAGCAGTGGGGCCCCGTGGGACACTGAAGCTTTCTTT.

The chain uses TRBV27 and TRBJ2-1, with D possibly TRBD2 on 5 matching bases. The V gene lost 4 bases and the J gene lost 5 bases, with 15 bases spanning the gap. Looked up from germline, CDR1 is MNHEY and CDR2 is SMNVEV (reference sequence). The CDR3 is made up of 15 amino acids. The CDR3 coding sequence is TGTGCCAGCAGTTCCCCCATTCCGGGAAACAATGAGCAGTTCTTC. Translated: CASSSPIPGNNEQFF.